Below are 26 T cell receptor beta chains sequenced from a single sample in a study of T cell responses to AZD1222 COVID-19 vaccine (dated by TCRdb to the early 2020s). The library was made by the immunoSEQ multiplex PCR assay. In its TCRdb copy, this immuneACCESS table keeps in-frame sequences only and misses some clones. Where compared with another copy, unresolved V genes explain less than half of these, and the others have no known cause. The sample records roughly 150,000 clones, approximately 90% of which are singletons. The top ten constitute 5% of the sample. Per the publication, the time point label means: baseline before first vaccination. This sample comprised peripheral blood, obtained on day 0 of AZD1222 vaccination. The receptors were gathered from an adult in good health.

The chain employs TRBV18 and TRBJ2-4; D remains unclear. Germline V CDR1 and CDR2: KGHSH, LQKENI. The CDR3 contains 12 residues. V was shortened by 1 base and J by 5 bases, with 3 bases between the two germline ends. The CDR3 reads CASSPQENIQYF. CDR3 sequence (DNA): TGTGCCAGCTCACCACAGGAAAACATTCAGTACTTC.

The CDR3 bases are TGTGCCAGCATCCCCCTAGTTGCCCAAGAGAATCAGCCCCAGCATTTT. This codes for CASIPLVAQENQPQHF. The chain is built from TRBV28 and TRBJ1-5; D gene uncertain. The CDR3 is 16 residues long. The V gene's germline CDR1 is MDHEN and CDR2 SYDVKM. Trimming removed 7 bases at V and 4 bases at J, with 20 bases between.

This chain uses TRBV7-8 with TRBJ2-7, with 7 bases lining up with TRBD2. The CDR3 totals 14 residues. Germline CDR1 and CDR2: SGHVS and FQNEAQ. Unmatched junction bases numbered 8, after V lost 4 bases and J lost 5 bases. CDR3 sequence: CASSYGVTSDEQYF. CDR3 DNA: TGTGCCAGCAGCTATGGAGTTACTAGCGACGAGCAGTACTTC.

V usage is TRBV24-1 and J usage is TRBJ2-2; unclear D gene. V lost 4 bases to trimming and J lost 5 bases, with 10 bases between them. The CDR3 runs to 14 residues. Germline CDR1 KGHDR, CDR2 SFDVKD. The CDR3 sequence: CATSDPGLTGELFF. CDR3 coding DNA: TGTGCCACCAGTGACCCGGGCCTAACCGGGGAGCTGTTTTTT.

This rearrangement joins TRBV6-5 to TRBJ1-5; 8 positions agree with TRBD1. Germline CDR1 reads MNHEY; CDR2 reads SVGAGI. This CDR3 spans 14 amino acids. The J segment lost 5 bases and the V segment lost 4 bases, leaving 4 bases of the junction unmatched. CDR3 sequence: CASSFGQGYQPQHF. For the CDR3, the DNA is TGTGCCAGCAGTTTTGGACAGGGTTATCAGCCCCAGCATTTT.

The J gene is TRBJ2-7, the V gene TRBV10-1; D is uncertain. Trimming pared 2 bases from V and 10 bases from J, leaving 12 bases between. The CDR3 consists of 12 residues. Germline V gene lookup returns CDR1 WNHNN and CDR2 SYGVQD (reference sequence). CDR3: CASSEVLSGQYF. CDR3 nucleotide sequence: TGCGCCAGCAGTGAGGTCTTGTCGGGCCAGTACTTC.

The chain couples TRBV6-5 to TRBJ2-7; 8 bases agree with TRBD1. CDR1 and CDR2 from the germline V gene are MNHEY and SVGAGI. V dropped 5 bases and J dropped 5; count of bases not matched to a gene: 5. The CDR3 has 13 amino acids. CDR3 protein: CASSTQGANEQYF. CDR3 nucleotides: TGTGCCAGCAGTACCCAGGGGGCCAACGAGCAGTACTTC.

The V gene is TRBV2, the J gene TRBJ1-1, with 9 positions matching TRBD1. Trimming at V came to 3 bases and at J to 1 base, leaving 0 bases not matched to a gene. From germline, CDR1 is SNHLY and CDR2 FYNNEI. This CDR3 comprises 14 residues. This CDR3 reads CASSEDRGNTEAFF. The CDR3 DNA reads TGTGCCAGCAGTGAGGACAGGGGGAACACTGAAGCTTTCTTT. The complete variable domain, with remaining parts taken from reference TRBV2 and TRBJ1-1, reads EPEVTQTPSHQVTQMGQEVILRCVPISNHLYFYWYRQILGQKVEFLVSFYNNEISEKSEIFDDQFSVERPDGSNFTLKIRSTKLEDSAMYFCASSEDRGNTEAFFGQGTRLTVV.

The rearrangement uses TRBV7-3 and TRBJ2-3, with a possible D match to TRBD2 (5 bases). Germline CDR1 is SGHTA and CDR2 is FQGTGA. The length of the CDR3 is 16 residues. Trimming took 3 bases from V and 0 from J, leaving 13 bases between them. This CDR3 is CASSFGADPSTDTQYF. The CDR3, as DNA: TGTGCCAGCAGCTTCGGAGCGGACCCTAGCACAGATACGCAGTATTTT.

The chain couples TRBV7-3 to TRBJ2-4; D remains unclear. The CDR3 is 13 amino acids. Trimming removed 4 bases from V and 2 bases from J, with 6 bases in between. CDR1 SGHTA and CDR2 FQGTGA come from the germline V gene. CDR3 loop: CASSSPPKNIQYF. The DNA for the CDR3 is TGTGCCAGCAGCTCCCCCCCCAAAAACATTCAGTACTTC.

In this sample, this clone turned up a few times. The CDR3 DNA is TGTGCCAGCAGTTTATCGATGCCGGGACTAGGGATGGAGACCCAGTACTTC. Translated, it gives CASSLSMPGLGMETQYF. This chain joins TRBV27 and TRBJ2-5, with 8 positions matching TRBD2. There are 17 residues in the CDR3. Trimming removed 0 bases from V and 5 bases from J; junction bases left unmatched: 11. CDR1 MNHEY and CDR2 SMNVEV come from the germline V gene (reference sequence).

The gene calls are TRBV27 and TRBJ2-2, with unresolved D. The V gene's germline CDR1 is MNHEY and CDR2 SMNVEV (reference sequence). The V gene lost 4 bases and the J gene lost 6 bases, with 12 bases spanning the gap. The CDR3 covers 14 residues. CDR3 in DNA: TGTGCCAGCAGTTCCAACAGAAGGGCCGGGGAGCTGTTTTTT. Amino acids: CASSSNRRAGELFF.

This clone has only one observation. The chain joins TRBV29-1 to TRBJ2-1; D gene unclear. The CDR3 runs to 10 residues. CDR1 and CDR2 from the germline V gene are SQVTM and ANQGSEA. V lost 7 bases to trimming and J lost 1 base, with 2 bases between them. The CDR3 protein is CSASYNEQFF. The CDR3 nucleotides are TGCAGCGCATCCTACAATGAGCAGTTCTTC.

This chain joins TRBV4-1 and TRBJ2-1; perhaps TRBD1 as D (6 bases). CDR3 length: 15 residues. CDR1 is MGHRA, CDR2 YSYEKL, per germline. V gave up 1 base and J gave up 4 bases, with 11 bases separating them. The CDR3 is CASSQASGAYNEQFF. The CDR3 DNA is TGCGCCAGCAGCCAAGCGTCAGGGGCGTACAATGAGCAGTTCTTC.

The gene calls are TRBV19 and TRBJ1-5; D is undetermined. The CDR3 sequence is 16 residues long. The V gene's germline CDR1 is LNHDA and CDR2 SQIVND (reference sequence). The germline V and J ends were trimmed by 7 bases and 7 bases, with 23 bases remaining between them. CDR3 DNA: TGTGCCAGTACCCACTTAGGACGGCAGGAGAAACAGCCCCAGCATTTT. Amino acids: CASTHLGRQEKQPQHF.

DNA for the CDR3: TGTGCCAGCAGTTTGGAGGGTGGAGGAGTGACGAGCTATGGCTACACCTTC. Protein sequence: CASSLEGGGVTSYGYTF. The chain couples TRBV28 to TRBJ1-2, with unresolved D. Trimming left V 3 bases short and J 4 bases short, with 21 bases between. The CDR3 is 17 amino acids. Germline V gives CDR1 MDHEN, CDR2 SYDVKM.

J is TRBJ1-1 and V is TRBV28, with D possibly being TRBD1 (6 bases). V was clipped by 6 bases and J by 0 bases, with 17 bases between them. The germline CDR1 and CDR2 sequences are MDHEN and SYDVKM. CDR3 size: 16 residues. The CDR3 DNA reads TGTGCCAGCAGCGGGACACGGATGGATATGAACACTGAAGCTTTCTTT. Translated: CASSGTRMDMNTEAFF. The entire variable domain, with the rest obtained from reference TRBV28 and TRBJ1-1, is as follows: DVKVTQSSRYLVKRTGEKVFLECVQDMDHENMFWYRQDPGLGLRLIYFSYDVKMKEKGDIPEGYSVSREKKERFSLILESASTNQTSMYLCASSGTRMDMNTEAFFGQGTRLTVV.

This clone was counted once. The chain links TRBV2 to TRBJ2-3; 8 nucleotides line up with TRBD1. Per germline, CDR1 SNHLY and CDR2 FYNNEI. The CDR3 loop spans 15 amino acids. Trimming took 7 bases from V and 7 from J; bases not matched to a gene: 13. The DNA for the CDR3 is TGTGCCAGCAAATCAATGGACAGGGCGGGAAATACGCAGTATTTT. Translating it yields CASKSMDRAGNTQYF.

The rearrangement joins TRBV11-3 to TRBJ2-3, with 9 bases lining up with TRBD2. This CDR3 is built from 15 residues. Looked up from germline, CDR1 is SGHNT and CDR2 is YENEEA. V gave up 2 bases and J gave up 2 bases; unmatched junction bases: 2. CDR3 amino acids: CASSLLAGLTDTQYF. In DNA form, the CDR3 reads TGTGCCAGCAGCTTACTAGCGGGACTCACAGATACGCAGTATTTT.

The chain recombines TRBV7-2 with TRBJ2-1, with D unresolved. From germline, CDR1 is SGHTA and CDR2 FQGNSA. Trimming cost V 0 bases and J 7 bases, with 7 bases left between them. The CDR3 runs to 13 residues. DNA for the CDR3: TGTGCCAGCAGCTTAGCGAAGGGAAATGAGCAGTTCTTC. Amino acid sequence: CASSLAKGNEQFF.

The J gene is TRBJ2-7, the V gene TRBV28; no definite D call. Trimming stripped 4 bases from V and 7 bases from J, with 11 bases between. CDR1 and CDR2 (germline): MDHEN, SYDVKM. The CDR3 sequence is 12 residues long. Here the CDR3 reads CASSSPLREQYF. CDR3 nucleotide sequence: TGTGCCAGCAGTTCCCCTTTGAGGGAGCAGTACTTC.

CDR3 nucleotide sequence: TGTGCCACCAGTGGGACCGGGACTAGCGGGAGGAGCACAGATACGCAGTATTTT. Translation: CATSGTGTSGRSTDTQYF. The chain uses TRBV24-1 and TRBJ2-3, with 15 nucleotides matching TRBD2. J gave up 0 bases and V 5 bases, and 5 bases lay outside the gene matches. Germline V gene data show CDR1 as KGHDR and CDR2 as SFDVKD. CDR3 length: 18 amino acids.

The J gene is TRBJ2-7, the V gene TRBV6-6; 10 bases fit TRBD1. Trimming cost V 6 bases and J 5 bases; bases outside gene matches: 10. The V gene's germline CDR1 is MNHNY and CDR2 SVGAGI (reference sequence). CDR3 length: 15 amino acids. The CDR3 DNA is TGTGCCAGCAGCCGTCTGGACAGGGGGAACAACGAGCAGTACTTC. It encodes CASSRLDRGNNEQYF.

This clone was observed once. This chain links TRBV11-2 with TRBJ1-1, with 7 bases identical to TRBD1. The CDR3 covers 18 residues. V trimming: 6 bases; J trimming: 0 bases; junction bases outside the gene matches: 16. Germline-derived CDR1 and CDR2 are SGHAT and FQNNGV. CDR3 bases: TGTGCCAGCAGAGCCCCCCCCACACAGGGGTGGATGAACACTGAAGCTTTCTTT. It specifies CASRAPPTQGWMNTEAFF.

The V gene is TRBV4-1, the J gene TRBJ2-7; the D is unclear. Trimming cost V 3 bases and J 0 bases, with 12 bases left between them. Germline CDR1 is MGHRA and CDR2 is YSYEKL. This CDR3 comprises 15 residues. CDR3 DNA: TGCGCCAGCAGCCACAGGCTTTCGTCCTCCTACGAGCAGTACTTC. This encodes CASSHRLSSSYEQYF.

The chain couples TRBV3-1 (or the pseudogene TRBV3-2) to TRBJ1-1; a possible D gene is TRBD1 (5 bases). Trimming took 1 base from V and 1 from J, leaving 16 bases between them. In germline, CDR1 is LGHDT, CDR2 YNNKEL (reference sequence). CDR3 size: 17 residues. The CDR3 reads CASSQARSGQQNTEAFF. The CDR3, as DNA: TGTGCCAGCAGCCAAGCCCGGTCCGGACAACAGAACACTGAAGCTTTCTTT.